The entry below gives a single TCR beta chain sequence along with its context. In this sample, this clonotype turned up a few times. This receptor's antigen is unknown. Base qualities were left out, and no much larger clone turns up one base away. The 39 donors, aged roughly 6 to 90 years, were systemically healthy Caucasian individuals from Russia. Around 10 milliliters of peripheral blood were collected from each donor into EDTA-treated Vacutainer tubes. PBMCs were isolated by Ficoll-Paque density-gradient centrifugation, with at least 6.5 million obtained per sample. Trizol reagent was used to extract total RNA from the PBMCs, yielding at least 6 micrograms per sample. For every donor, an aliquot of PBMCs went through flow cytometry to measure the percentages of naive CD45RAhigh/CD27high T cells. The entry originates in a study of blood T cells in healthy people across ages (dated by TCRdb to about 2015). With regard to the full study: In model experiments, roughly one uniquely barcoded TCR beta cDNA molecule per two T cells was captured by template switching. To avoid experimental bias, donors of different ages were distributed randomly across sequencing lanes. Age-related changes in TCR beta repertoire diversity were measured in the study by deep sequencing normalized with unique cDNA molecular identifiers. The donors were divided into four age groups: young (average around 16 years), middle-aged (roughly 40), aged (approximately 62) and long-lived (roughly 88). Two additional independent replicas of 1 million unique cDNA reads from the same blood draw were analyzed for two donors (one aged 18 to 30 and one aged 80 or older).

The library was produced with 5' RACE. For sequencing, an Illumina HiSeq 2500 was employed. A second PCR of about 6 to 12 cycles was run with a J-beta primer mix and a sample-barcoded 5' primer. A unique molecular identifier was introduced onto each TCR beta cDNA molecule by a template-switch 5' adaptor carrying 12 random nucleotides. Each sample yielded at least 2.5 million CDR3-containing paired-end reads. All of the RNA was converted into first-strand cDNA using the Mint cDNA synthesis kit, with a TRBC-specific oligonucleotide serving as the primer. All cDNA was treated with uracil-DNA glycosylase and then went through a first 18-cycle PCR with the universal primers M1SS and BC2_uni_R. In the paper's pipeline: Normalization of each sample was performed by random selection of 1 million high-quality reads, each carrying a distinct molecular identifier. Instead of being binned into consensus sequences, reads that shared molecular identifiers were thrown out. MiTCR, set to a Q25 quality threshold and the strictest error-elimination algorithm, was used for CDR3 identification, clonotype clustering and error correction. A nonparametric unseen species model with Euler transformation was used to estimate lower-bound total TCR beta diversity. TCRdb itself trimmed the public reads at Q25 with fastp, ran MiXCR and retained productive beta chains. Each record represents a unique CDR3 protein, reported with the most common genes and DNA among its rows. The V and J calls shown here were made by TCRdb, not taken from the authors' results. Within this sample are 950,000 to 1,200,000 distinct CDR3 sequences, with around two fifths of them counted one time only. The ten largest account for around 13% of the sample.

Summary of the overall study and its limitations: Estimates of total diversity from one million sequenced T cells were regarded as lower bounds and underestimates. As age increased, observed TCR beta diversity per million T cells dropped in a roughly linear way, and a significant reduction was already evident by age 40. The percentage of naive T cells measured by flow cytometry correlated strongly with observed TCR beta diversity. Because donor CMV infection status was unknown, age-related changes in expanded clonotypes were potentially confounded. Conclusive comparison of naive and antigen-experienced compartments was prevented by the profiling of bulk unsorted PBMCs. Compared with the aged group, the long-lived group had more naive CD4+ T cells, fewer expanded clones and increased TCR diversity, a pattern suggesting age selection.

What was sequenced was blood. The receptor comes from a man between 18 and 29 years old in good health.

The CDR3 loop reads CASSRQQGGSPLHF. The base sequence is TGTGCCAGCAGTCGGCAGCAGGGAGGTTCACCCCTCCACTTT. The chain is assembled from TRBV27 and TRBJ1-6; TRBD1 is possibly the D segment (5 matching bases). Spanning cysteine to phenylalanine, the CDR3 consists of 14 amino acids. Only CDR3 DNA is held: 42 bases, read in frame from base 1. V gives up 5 bases and J gives up 9 bases, and the segment between their germline ends measures 14 bases. The germline V gene (reference sequence) sets CDR1 to MNHEY and CDR2 to SMNVEV.